The 4 T cell receptor beta chains below all came from one sample that was sequenced in a study of T cells after yellow fever vaccination. TCRdb processed the 5' RACE reads anew with MiXCR; each CDR3 protein has one entry. The sample includes some 260,000 distinct CDR3 sequences, roughly 5.2% of them seen just once. The sequenced sample was CD4+ T cells sorted from PBMCs, obtained on the day of the yellow fever booster vaccination. These receptors came from a man aged 18-30 years who received the YFV17D yellow fever vaccine.

This clonotype was seen more than once but under ten times. The rearrangement joins TRBV7-6 to TRBJ1-5; D is uncertain. V lost 4 bases and J lost 4, with 14 bases in between. From germline, CDR1 is SGHVS and CDR2 FNYEAQ. CDR3 length: 15 amino acids. Here the CDR3 reads CASSSSSAVNQPQHF. In DNA form, the CDR3 reads TGTGCCAGCAGCTCCTCCTCCGCAGTTAATCAGCCCCAGCATTTT.

This clonotype showed up many times. The V and J genes are TRBV6-6 and TRBJ2-6, with D perhaps TRBD2 (6 bases). V was trimmed by 2 bases and J by 8 bases, leaving 10 bases between them. The CDR3 covers 14 residues. CDR1 is MNHNY, CDR2 SVGAGI, per germline (reference sequence). CDR3 region: CASSYGGDSNVLTF. CDR3 coding DNA: TGTGCCAGCAGTTACGGCGGGGACTCCAACGTCCTGACTTTC.

This clonotype was observed a handful of times. The CDR3 sequence is CSATRSRAEQYF. CDR3 in DNA: TGCAGTGCGACGAGGTCCAGGGCCGAGCAGTACTTC. The chain is built from TRBV20-1 and TRBJ2-7, with D perhaps matching TRBD1 (5 bases). In germline, CDR1 is DFQATT, CDR2 SNEGSKA (reference sequence). The CDR3 spans 12 residues. V lost 6 bases to trimming and J lost 6 bases, with 15 bases between them.

V and J are TRBV6-5 and TRBJ2-3; 10 bases are a match to TRBD1. The V and J ends lost 2 bases and 4 bases, in that order; junction bases with no gene match: 3. The CDR3 contains 15 residues. In germline, CDR1 is MNHEY, CDR2 SVGAGI. The CDR3 region is CASSYNGQGADTQYF. Here the CDR3 DNA reads TGTGCCAGCAGTTACAATGGACAGGGGGCAGATACGCAGTATTTT.